The following is a T cell receptor beta chain sequence with its context. What it binds is not known. Trimming took 3 bases from V and 17 from J, leaving 11 bases between them. The V gene's germline CDR1 is SGHTA and CDR2 FQGNSA. This CDR3 contains 11 residues. The repertoire was sequenced with immunoSEQ multiplex PCR; TCRdb's copy has only in-frame clones and lacks some. This sample has tens of thousands of clones, with around nine tenths found just once. These data originate in a study of OX40 agonist ivuxolimab in advanced cancers. Background on the study: Eligibility admitted prior anti-PD-1, anti-PD-L1 or anti-CTLA-4 therapy; about 39% had some.

Overall study results and limits: With doses of 0.1 to 3.0 mg/kg, CD4+ and CD8+ blood T cells had undergone clonal expansion by week 6. Certain nonresponders likewise exhibited a low normalized T-cell clonal expansion.

Source: CD4+ or CD8+ T cells sorted from blood, taken in a trial of the OX40 agonist ivuxolimab. The chain joins TRBV7-2 to TRBJ2-6; D unresolved. This receptor was taken from an adult with an advanced solid tumor such as melanoma, head and neck, liver or kidney cancer. CDR3 DNA sequence: TGTGCCAGCAGCTTCGACGGACCGATGACTTTC. It specifies CASSFDGPMTF. Full variable domain (outside the CDR3, taken from reference TRBV7-2 and TRBJ2-6): GAGVSQSPSNKVTEKGKDVELRCDPISGHTALYWYRQSLGQGLEFLIYFQGNSAPDKSGLPSDRFSAERTGGSVSTLTIQRTQQEDSAVYLCASSFDGPMTFGAGSRLTVL.